Listed below are T cell receptor beta chains from one sample, sequenced in a study of blood T cell repertoires in COVID-19. Produced via immunoSEQ multiplex PCR; TCRdb's table is partial and in-frame only. This table has roughly 100,000 clones, around 90% appearing once. Sequencing was performed on peripheral blood. Receptor source: a woman in her seventies with acute or convalescent COVID-19. CDR3s include the opening cysteine and the closing phenylalanine or tryptophan. A D gene is named only where the DNA matches it firmly. Size tells how often a clone was seen (once, few, many) or the class of an expanded clone, and some rows leave it out.

.	TRBJ2-1	TRBV5-1	TRBD2	TGCGCCAGCAGCTTCCTGACTAGCGGGAGGCGTGAGCAGTTCTTC	CASSFLTSGRREQFF
.	TRBJ2-3	TRBV19	.	TGTGCCAGTGCTCAACAGGGGGGGAGGACAGATACGCAGTATTTT	CASAQQGGRTDTQYF
.	TRBJ1-4	TRBV19	.	TGTGCCAGTAGTACCCAGACAGGCATTCGTGAAAAACTGTTTTTT	CASSTQTGIREKLFF
once	TRBJ2-7	TRBV7-9	.	TGTGCCAGCAGCTTATTACCCCGGGCCTACGAGCAGTACTTC	CASSLLPRAYEQYF
.	TRBJ1-5	TRBV28	.	TGTGCCAGCAGTTTATTGTCAGGGTATAGCAATCAGCCCCAGCATTTT	CASSLLSGYSNQPQHF
.	TRBJ2-1	TRBV5-5	TRBD2	TGTGCCAGCAGCTTGGGGGCACCTAGCGGGAGCCTCCATGAGCAGTTCTTC	CASSLGAPSGSLHEQFF
.	TRBJ1-2	TRBV30	.	TGTGCCTGGAGACAACCGGACAAAGGGTATGGCTACACCTTC	CAWRQPDKGYGYTF
.	TRBJ1-2	TRBV2	.	TGTGCCAGCAGGGCGGGACGATACTATGGCTACACCTTC	CASRAGRYYGYTF
.	TRBJ2-1	TRBV27	TRBD2	TGTGCCAGCAGTTTGGGGCGACTAGCGGGCCACCCTATCTCCTACAATGAGCAGTTCTTC	CASSLGRLAGHPISYNEQFF
.	TRBJ1-5	TRBV19	.	TGTGCCAGTAGTTACCCAGGGAACAATCAGCCCCAGCATTTT	CASSYPGNNQPQHF
.	TRBJ1-1	TRBV6-5	.	TGTGCCAGCGCTGACAGGTGGGACACTGAAGCTTTCTTT	CASADRWDTEAFF
once	TRBJ1-2	TRBV6-5	.	TGTGCCAGCAGCGCCCTTAGCCAAGGCAACTATGGCTACACCTTC	CASSALSQGNYGYTF
.	TRBJ2-1	TRBV10-3	TRBD1	TGTGCCATCAGTGGGATGGGCGGACAGGAACAGTTCTTC	CAISGMGGQEQFF
.	TRBJ2-7	TRBV7-2	.	TGTGCCAGCAGCTTAGGACGGACACTCGAGCAGTACTTC	CASSLGRTLEQYF
.	TRBJ2-1	TRBV5-1	.	TGCGCCAGCAGCTTGGAGCTAGGGGACAATGAGCAGTTCTTC	CASSLELGDNEQFF
.	TRBJ1-5	TRBV19	TRBD1	TGTGCCAGTAGTATCTTCCGGGACAGCGCCCAGCCCCAGCATTTT	CASSIFRDSAQPQHF
.	TRBJ2-1	TRBV5-4	TRBD1	TGTGCCAGCAGCTTTCAGGGGGCGCTTTACAATGAGCAGTTCTTC	CASSFQGALYNEQFF
.	TRBJ2-1	TRBV28	TRBD1	TGTGCCAGCAGTTTAAGCGGTTTAAAGGGACAGTACAATGAGCAGTTCTTC	CASSLSGLKGQYNEQFF
.	TRBJ1-2	TRBV27	TRBD1	TGTGCCAGCAGTCGCGGGACAGGGGTTGCTAACTATGGCTACACCTTC	CASSRGTGVANYGYTF
.	TRBJ1-4	TRBV5-4	.	TGTGCCAGCAGCCCCGGGATTAATAATGAAAAACTGTTTTTT	CASSPGINNEKLFF
.	TRBJ2-3	TRBV12-3/TRBV12-4	.	TGTGCCAGCAGCCGGGGGGATACGCAGTATTTT	CASSRGDTQYF
.	TRBJ2-4	TRBV6-5	.	TGTGCCAGCAGGAGAAGTGGGGGGAACATTCAGTACTTC	CASRRSGGNIQYF
.	TRBJ2-5	TRBV3-1/TRBV3-2	.	TGTGCCAGCAGCCACCGACTACAAGAGACCCAGTACTTC	CASSHRLQETQYF
once	TRBJ2-1	TRBV3-1/TRBV3-2	TRBD2	TGTGCCAGCAGCCAACTTTGGCGGGAGGGCCGCTGGGATGAGCAGTTCTTC	CASSQLWREGRWDEQFF
.	TRBJ2-1	TRBV19	.	TGTGCCAGTAGTATTTCAGCGGGTGGTATTTATGAGCAGTTCTTC	CASSISAGGIYEQFF
once	TRBJ2-1	TRBV18	.	TGTGCCAGCTCGGTTCAGGGGAGGGTTGACAAAAATGAGCAGTTCTTC	CASSVQGRVDKNEQFF
.	TRBJ1-2	TRBV2	TRBD1	TGTGCCAGCAGATCTTGGGACAGGGCTATAATTAACTATGGCTACACCTTC	CASRSWDRAIINYGYTF
.	TRBJ2-3	TRBV6-5	.	TGTGCCAGCAGGGGACTGGGGGATACGCAGTATTTT	CASRGLGDTQYF
.	TRBJ1-6	TRBV20-1	.	TGCAGTGCTAGTGGCGCACGGGCAGGGAACTATAATTCACCCCTCCACTTT	CSASGARAGNYNSPLHF
.	TRBJ1-1	TRBV27	.	TGTGCCAGCAGTTGGGGGGGACGGGGTCCCACTGAAGCTTTCTTT	CASSWGGRGPTEAFF
.	TRBJ1-1	TRBV7-9	.	TGTGCCAGCAGCTTAACCCGGGGACAAGGGGAAATTTTCTTT	CASSLTRGQGEIFF
.	TRBJ1-5	TRBV30	.	TGTGCCTGGAGCCTCCAGGGGATGGAGCCCCAGCATTTT	CAWSLQGMEPQHF
.	TRBJ2-1	TRBV7-9	TRBD1	TGTGCCAGCAGCTCCACAGGGGGGGACAGGGGATCCTACAATGAGCAGTTCTTC	CASSSTGGDRGSYNEQFF
.	TRBJ2-1	TRBV9	.	TGTGCCAGCAGTACCCCCCGGGGGTCTTACAATGAGCAGTTCTTC	CASSTPRGSYNEQFF
few	TRBJ1-6	TRBV28	TRBD1	TGTGCCAGCACCCCTGTAGGACAGGGTTTAGGTTCACCCCTCCACTTT	CASTPVGQGLGSPLHF
.	TRBJ1-6	TRBV11-2	.	TGTGCCAGCAGCTCGACAGGCAGCGAATCACCCCTCCACTTT	CASSSTGSESPLHF
.	TRBJ2-4	TRBV6-5	.	TGTGCCAGCAGTTACTCTGGCCAGGAAAACATTCAGTACTTC	CASSYSGQENIQYF
.	TRBJ2-2	TRBV27	TRBD2	TGTGCCAGCAGTCAGCGGGGGGGACCGAACACCGGGGAGCTGTTTTTT	CASSQRGGPNTGELFF
.	TRBJ2-1	TRBV5-1	TRBD2	TGCGCCAGCAGCCCGACTAGCGGGAACTACAATGAGCAGTTCTTC	CASSPTSGNYNEQFF
.	TRBJ2-2	TRBV4-1	.	TGCGCCAGCAGCCGGTGGAAGGACACCTCGAACACCGGGGAGCTGTTTTTT	CASSRWKDTSNTGELFF
.	TRBJ2-5	TRBV3-1/TRBV3-2	TRBD2	TGTGCCAGCAGCCAAGGTCCTAGCGGGCCTCAAGAGACCCAGTACTTC	CASSQGPSGPQETQYF
.	TRBJ2-2	TRBV11-2	TRBD2	TGTGCCAGCAGCCCAAGACGGACTAGCGGGGGGGTTGGCACCGGGGAGCTGTTTTTT	CASSPRRTSGGVGTGELFF
.	TRBJ1-6	TRBV9	TRBD1	TGTGCCAGCAGCGTAGGGGGACAGAAAAATTCACCCCTCCACTTT	CASSVGGQKNSPLHF
.	TRBJ2-7	TRBV28	TRBD1	TGTGCCAGCAGCTATCCGGGACAGAACTACGAGCAGTACTTC	CASSYPGQNYEQYF
.	TRBJ1-5	TRBV11-3	TRBD1	TGTGCCACCCCTTCCGGACAGGGCAATCAGCCCCAGCATTTT	CATPSGQGNQPQHF
.	TRBJ1-1	TRBV6-5	.	TGTGCCAGCAGTTGGGGAGCGGGCAGGTTGAACACTGAAGCTTTCTTT	CASSWGAGRLNTEAFF
.	TRBJ1-1	TRBV18	TRBD1	TGTGCCAGCTCACTTTCCGACAGGGGTATTAGGACTGAAGCTTTCTTT	CASSLSDRGIRTEAFF
.	TRBJ1-5	TRBV27	TRBD1	TGTGCCAGCAGAGACTCTCAGGGGGGCTTAAATCAGCCCCAGCATTTT	CASRDSQGGLNQPQHF
.	TRBJ1-1	TRBV5-1	TRBD1	TGCGCCAGCAGCAGGGGACAGGGGGCGATTCAAAACACTGAAGCTTTCTTT	CASSRGQGAIQNTEAFF
.	TRBJ2-1	TRBV6-5	TRBD2	TGTGCCAGCAGTTACGCGGGGGGGTTTGATATAGGCGAGCAGTTCTTC	CASSYAGGFDIGEQFF
.	TRBJ2-5	TRBV6-2/TRBV6-3	.	TGTGCCAGCAGCTATACAGGGAAAATTTTGCAAGAGACCCAGTACTTC	CASSYTGKILQETQYF
.	TRBJ2-1	TRBV5-1	.	TGCGCCAGCAGCTTCACAGGTTCCCACAATGAGCAGTTCTTC	CASSFTGSHNEQFF
.	TRBJ1-5	TRBV6-5	.	TGTGCCAGTGGACAGAGGAATCAGCCCCAGCATTTT	CASGQRNQPQHF
.	TRBJ2-5	TRBV7-8	TRBD1	TGTGCCAGCAGCTCATGGGACAGCGAAGAGACCCAGTACTTC	CASSSWDSEETQYF
.	TRBJ2-5	TRBV6-6	.	TGTGCCAGCAATCCAAGCCTTGGGGCCCAAGAGACCCAGTACTTC	CASNPSLGAQETQYF
.	TRBJ1-1	TRBV28	TRBD1	TGTGCCAGCAGTTTCGTAAATTCAGGGGGGGCTTTCTTT	CASSFVNSGGAFF
.	TRBJ2-1	TRBV6-5	TRBD2	TGTGCCAGCAGTACCCTAGCGGGAGACAACAATGAGCAGTTCTTC	CASSTLAGDNNEQFF
.	TRBJ2-5	TRBV19	TRBD2	TGTGCCAGTAGTTTTAGGACTAGCGTGGGAGAGACCCAGTACTTC	CASSFRTSVGETQYF
.	TRBJ2-3	TRBV9	.	TGTGCCAGCAGCGTGGGGGGACAGATCACAGATACGCAGTATTTT	CASSVGGQITDTQYF
.	TRBJ2-2	TRBV15	TRBD2	TGTGCCACCAGCCGGGACAGGCCTAGCGGGGGGACCGGGGAGCTGTTTTTT	CATSRDRPSGGTGELFF